What follows are 11 T cell receptor beta chains derived from one specimen sequenced in a study of CD8 T cells in ankylosing spondylitis. TCRdb fed the 5' RACE reads into MiXCR, producing one record per CDR3 protein. The data show 200,000 to 300,000 distinct CDR3 sequences, roughly a quarter seen once. The material sequenced was blood, either unsorted or a sorted T cell fraction (not recorded which). These receptors all come from a male donor with ankylosing spondylitis or in good health (not recorded which).

The gene calls are TRBV7-9 and TRBJ2-5; D may match TRBD1 or TRBD2 (6 bases each). Per the germline V gene, CDR1 is SEHNR and CDR2 is FQNEAQ (reference sequence). The length of the CDR3 is 14 residues. V was cut by 5 bases and J by 2 bases, with 12 bases left in between. The CDR3 region has the DNA TGTGCCAGCAGCCCGCGGGACAAACAAGAGACCCAGTACTTC. It is translated as CASSPRDKQETQYF.

J is TRBJ2-1 and V is TRBV3-1, with 10 nucleotides matching TRBD2. Germline lookup yields CDR1 LGHDT and CDR2 YNNKEL (reference sequence). There are 18 residues in the CDR3. Losses at the gene ends were 11 bases for V and 4 bases for J; bases not matched to a gene: 20. CDR3 DNA sequence: TGTGCCTTCAGGAAACGCGCCTCAACACTAGCGGGGTACAATGAGCAGTTCTTC. Translation: CAFRKRASTLAGYNEQFF.

This clonotype has a count of ten or more. The chain recombines TRBV12-3 or TRBV12-4 with TRBJ1-1; D call uncertain. V lost 6 bases and J lost 0, with 8 bases in between. The CDR3 has 13 amino acids. The CDR3 sequence is CASRLVVNTEAFF. For the CDR3, the DNA is TGTGCCAGCAGGCTGGTGGTGAACACTGAAGCTTTCTTT.

The gene calls are TRBV11-2 and TRBJ2-5; D is unclear. V dropped 6 bases and J dropped 5 bases, with 16 bases sitting between them. The CDR3 is made up of 14 amino acids. In germline, CDR1 is SGHAT, CDR2 FQNNGV. DNA for the CDR3: TGTGCCAGCAGTCGAAATCTACTTGGGGAGACCCAGTACTTC. Its translation is CASSRNLLGETQYF.

This clonotype was seen more than once but under ten times. The rearrangement links TRBV21-1 to TRBJ1-4; the listed D gene, TRBD1, was not tested against the DNA. TRBV21-1 is deemed a pseudogene. This CDR3 comprises 18 residues. This CDR3 is CASSKVGPTGLHNEKLFF. The DNA for the CDR3 is TGTGCCAGCAGCAAAGTTGGACCCACAGGGCTTCATAATGAAAAACTGTTTTTT.

This clonotype was counted between two and nine times. The rearrangement links TRBV12-3 or TRBV12-4 to TRBJ2-1, with 10 bases identical to TRBD2. V shed 6 bases, J shed 7 bases, and the junction held 9 bases outside the gene matches. The CDR3 is made up of 15 amino acids. The CDR3 DNA reads as TGTGCCAGCAGCTCGGCGGTAGCGGGGGGTAATGAGCAGTTCTTC. It translates to CASSSAVAGGNEQFF.

This chain joins TRBV10-3 and TRBJ2-3; unclear D gene. There are 13 residues in the CDR3. Trimming removed 10 bases at V and 1 base at J, with 12 bases between. Per the germline V gene, CDR1 is ENHRY and CDR2 is SYGVKD. CDR3 protein: CATTTEGTDTQYF. As DNA, the CDR3 is TGTGCCACTACGACCGAGGGCACAGATACGCAGTATTTT.

The chain joins TRBV20-1 to TRBJ2-7; 12 bases fit TRBD2. Germline V gene lookup returns CDR1 DFQATT and CDR2 SNEGSKA (reference sequence). This CDR3 spans 14 amino acids. Unmatched junction bases numbered 4, after V lost 5 bases and J lost 2 bases. The CDR3 here is CSAGRLAGAYEQYF. Written as DNA, the CDR3 is TGCAGTGCTGGGAGACTAGCGGGGGCCTACGAGCAGTACTTC.

The V gene is TRBV5-6, the J gene TRBJ2-1; D is perhaps TRBD1 or TRBD2 (5 bases each). CDR1 is SGHDT and CDR2 is YYEEEE in the germline V gene. The CDR3 length is 13 residues. The V and J ends lost 4 bases and 4 bases respectively, with 9 bases between them. CDR3 sequence reads: CASSQGRYNEQFF. In DNA form, the CDR3 reads TGTGCCAGCAGCCAGGGACGGTACAATGAGCAGTTCTTC.

The CDR3 DNA sequence: TGTGCCACCAGCAGAGATTCATGGGGTAGCTATGGCTACACCTTC. The encoded protein is CATSRDSWGSYGYTF. J is TRBJ1-2 and V is TRBV15, with D unresolved. Germline V gene lookup returns CDR1 LNHNV and CDR2 YYDKDF (reference sequence). V lost 0 bases and J 4 bases, leaving 12 bases between the germline ends. The CDR3 is 15 residues long.

Only a few counts were recorded for this clonotype. The chain links TRBV20-1 to TRBJ2-1, with no clear D. Germline values: CDR1 DFQATT, CDR2 SNEGSKA (reference sequence). The CDR3 length is 10 residues. V was cut by 6 bases and J by 5 bases, with 5 bases left in between. DNA for the CDR3: TGCAGTGCGGTAGACAATGAGCAGTTCTTC. Amino acid sequence: CSAVDNEQFF.